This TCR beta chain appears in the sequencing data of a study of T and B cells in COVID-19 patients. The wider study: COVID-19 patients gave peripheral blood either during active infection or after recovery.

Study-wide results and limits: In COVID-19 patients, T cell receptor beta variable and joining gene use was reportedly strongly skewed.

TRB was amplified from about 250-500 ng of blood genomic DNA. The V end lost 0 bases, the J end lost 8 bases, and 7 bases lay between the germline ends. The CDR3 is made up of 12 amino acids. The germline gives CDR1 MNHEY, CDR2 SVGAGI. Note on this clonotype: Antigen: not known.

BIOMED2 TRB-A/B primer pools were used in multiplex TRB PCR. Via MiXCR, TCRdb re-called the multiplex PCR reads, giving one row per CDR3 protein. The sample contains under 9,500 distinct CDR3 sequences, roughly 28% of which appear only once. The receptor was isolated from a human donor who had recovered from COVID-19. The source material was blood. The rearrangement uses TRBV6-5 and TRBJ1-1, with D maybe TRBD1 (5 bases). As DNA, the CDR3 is TGTGCCAGCAGTTACTCGCGGGGGGAAGCTTTCTTT. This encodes CASSYSRGEAFF.